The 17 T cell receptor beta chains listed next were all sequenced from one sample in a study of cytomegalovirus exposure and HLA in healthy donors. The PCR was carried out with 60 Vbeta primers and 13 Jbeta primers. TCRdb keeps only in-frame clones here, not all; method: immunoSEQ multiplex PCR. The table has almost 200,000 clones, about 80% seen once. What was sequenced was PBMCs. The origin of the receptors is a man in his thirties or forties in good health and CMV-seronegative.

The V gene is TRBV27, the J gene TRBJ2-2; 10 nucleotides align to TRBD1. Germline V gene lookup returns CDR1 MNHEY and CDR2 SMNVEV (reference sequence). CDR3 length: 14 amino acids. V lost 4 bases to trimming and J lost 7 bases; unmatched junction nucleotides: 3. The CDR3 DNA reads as TGTGCCAGCAGTTCGACAGGGGGCCACGGGGAGCTGTTTTTT. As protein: CASSSTGGHGELFF.

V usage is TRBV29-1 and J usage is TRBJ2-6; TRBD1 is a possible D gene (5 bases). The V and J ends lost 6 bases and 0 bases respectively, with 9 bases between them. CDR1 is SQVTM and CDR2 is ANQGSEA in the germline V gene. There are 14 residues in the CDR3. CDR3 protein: CSVTGNSGANVLTF. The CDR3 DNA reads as TGCAGCGTCACAGGAAACTCTGGGGCCAACGTCCTGACTTTC.

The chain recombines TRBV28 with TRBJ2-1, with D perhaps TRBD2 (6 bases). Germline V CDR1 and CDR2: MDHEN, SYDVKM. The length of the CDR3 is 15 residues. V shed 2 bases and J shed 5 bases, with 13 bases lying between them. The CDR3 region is CASSLVQWTNNEQFF. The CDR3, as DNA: TGTGCCAGCAGTTTAGTACAGTGGACTAACAATGAGCAGTTCTTC.

DNA for the CDR3: TGTGCCAGCAGTGAAGCGGGAGCGAGGGATACGCAGTATTTT. Amino acid sequence: CASSEAGARDTQYF. This chain uses TRBV6-4 with TRBJ2-3; 8 nucleotides align to TRBD2. V dropped 3 bases and J dropped 6; count of bases not matched to a gene: 5. CDR1 is MRHNA and CDR2 is SNTAGT in the germline V gene. There are 14 residues in the CDR3.

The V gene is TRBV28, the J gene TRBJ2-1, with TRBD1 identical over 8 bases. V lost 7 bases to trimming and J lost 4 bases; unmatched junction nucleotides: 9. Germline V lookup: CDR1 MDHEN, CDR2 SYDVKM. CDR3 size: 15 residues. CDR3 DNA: TGTGCCAGCAACACCGGACAGGGAGAATACAATGAGCAGTTCTTC. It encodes CASNTGQGEYNEQFF.

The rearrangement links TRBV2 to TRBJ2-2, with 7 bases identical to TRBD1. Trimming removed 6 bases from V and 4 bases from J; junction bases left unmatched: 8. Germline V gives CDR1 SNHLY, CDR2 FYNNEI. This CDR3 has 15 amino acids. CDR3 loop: CASREQTGTTGELFF. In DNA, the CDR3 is TGTGCCAGCAGGGAACAGACAGGGACCACCGGGGAGCTGTTTTTT.

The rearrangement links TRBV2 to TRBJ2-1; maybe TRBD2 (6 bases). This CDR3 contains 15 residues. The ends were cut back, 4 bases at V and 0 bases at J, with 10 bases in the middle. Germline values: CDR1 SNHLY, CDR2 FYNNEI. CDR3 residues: CASSGDSISYNEQFF. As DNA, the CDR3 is TGTGCCAGCAGTGGGGACTCAATCTCCTACAATGAGCAGTTCTTC.

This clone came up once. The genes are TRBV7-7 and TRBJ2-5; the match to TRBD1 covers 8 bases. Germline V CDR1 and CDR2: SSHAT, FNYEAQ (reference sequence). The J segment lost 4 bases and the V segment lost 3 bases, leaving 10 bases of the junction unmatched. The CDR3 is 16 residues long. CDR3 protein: CASSLGRTGIGETQYF. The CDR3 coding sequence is TGTGCCAGCAGCTTGGGTAGGACAGGGATTGGAGAGACCCAGTACTTC.

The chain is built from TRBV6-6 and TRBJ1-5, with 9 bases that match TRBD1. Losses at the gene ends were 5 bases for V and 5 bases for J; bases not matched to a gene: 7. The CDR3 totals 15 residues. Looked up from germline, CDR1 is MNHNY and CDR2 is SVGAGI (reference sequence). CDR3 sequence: CASSKQGARDQPQHF. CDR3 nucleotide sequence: TGTGCCAGCAGTAAACAGGGGGCGCGGGATCAGCCCCAGCATTTT.

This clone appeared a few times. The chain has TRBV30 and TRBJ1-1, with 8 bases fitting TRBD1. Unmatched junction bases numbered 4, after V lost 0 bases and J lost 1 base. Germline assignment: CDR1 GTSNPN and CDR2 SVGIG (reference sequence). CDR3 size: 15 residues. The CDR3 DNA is TGTGCCTGGAGTGTAACAGGGGGGAGGAACACTGAAGCTTTCTTT. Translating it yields CAWSVTGGRNTEAFF.

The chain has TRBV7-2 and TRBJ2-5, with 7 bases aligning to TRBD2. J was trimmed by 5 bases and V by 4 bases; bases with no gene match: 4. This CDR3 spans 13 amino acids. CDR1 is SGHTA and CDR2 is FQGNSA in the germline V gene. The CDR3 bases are TGTGCCAGCAGCTCGGGAGGTTGGGAGACCCAGTACTTC. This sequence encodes CASSSGGWETQYF. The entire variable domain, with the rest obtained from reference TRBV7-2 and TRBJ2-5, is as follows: GAGVSQSPSNKVTEKGKDVELRCDPISGHTALYWYRQSLGQGLEFLIYFQGNSAPDKSGLPSDRFSAERTGGSVSTLTIQRTQQEDSAVYLCASSSGGWETQYFGPGTRLLVL.

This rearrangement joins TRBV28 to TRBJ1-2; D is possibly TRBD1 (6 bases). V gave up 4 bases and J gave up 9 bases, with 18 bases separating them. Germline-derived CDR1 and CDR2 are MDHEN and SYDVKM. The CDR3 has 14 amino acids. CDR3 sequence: CASSWGGAQASYTF. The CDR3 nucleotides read TGTGCCAGCAGTTGGGGGGGGGCCCAGGCTAGCTACACCTTC.

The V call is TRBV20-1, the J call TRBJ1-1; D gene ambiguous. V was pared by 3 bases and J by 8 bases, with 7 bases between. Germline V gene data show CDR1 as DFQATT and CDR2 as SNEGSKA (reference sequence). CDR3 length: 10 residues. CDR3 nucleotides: TGCAGTGCTAGTTCCAGAGAAGCTTTCTTT. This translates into CSASSREAFF.

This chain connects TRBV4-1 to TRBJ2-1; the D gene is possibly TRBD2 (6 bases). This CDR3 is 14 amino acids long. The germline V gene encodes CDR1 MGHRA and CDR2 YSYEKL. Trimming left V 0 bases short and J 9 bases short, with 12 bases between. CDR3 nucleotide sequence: TGCGCCAGCAGCCAAGATCGACTAGAGGTTGAGCAGTTCTTC. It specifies CASSQDRLEVEQFF.

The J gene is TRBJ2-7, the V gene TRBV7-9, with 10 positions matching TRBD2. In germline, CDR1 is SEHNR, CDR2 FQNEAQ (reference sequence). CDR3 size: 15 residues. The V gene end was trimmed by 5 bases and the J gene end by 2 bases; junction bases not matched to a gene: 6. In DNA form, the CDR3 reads TGTGCCAGCAGCAAATGGACTAGCGGCACCTACGAGCAGTACTTC. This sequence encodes CASSKWTSGTYEQYF.

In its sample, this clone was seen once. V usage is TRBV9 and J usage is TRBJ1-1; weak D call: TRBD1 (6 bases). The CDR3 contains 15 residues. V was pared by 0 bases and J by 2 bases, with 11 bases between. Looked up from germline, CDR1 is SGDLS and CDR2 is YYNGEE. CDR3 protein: CASSVGLDRNTEAFF. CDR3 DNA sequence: TGTGCCAGCAGCGTAGGTTTGGACAGAAACACTGAAGCTTTCTTT. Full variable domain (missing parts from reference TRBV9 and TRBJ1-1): DSGVTQTPKHLITATGQRVTLRCSPRSGDLSVYWYQQSLDQGLQFLIQYYNGEERAKGNILERFSAQQFPDLHSELNLSSLELGDSALYFCASSVGLDRNTEAFFGQGTRLTVV.

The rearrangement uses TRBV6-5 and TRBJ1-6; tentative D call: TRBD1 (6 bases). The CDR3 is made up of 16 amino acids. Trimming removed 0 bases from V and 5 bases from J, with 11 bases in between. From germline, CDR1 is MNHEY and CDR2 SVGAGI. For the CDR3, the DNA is TGTGCCAGCAGTTACTCGACGGGACAAAATAATTCACCCCTCCACTTT. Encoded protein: CASSYSTGQNNSPLHF.